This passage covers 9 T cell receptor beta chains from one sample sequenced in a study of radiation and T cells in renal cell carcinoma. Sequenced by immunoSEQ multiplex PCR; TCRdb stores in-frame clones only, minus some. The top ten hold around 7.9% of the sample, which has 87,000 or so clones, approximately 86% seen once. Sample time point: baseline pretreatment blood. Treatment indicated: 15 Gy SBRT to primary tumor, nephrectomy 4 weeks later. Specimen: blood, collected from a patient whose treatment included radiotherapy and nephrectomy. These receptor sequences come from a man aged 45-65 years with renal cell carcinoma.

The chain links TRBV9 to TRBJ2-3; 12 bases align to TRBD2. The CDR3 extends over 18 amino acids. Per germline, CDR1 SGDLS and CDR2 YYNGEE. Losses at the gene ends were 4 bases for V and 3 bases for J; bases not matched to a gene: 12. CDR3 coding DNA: TGTGCCAGCAGCCCAAGCCCCCCGACTAGCGGGGGAACAGATACGCAGTATTTT. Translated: CASSPSPPTSGGTDTQYF.

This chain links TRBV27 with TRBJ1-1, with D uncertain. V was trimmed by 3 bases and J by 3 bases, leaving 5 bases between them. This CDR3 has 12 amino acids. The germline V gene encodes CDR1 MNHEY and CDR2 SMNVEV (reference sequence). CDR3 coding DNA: TGTGCCAGCAGTTTCTTGCACACTGAAGCTTTCTTT. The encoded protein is CASSFLHTEAFF.

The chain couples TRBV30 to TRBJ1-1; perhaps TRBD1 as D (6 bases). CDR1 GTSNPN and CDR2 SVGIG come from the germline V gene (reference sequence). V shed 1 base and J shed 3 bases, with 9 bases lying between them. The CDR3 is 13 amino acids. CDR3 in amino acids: CAWSGRGYTEAFF. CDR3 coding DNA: TGTGCCTGGAGTGGCAGGGGCTACACTGAAGCTTTCTTT.

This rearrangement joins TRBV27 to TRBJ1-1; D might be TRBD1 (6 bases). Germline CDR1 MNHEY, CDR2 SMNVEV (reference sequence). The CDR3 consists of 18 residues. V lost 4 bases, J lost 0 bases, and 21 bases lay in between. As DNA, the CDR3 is TGTGCCAGCAGTTCCCCGGGGAGGGGGAAGGTGGTGAACACTGAAGCTTTCTTT. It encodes CASSSPGRGKVVNTEAFF.

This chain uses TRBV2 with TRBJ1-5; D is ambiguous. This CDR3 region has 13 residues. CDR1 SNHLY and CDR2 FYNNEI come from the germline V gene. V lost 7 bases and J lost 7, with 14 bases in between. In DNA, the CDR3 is TGTGCCAGCAAAGCGGACGGCGGGCAGCCCCAGCATTTT. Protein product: CASKADGGQPQHF.

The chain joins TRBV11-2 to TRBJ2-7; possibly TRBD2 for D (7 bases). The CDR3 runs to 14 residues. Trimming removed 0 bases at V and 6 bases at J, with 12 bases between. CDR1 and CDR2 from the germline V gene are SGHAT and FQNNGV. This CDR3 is CASSLDGGLGEQYF. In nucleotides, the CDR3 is TGTGCCAGCAGCTTAGACGGGGGGCTCGGCGAGCAGTACTTC.

This CDR3 is CSVGDRVLEQYF. The CDR3 region has the DNA TGCAGCGTGGGGGACAGGGTACTCGAGCAGTACTTC. V and J are TRBV29-1 and TRBJ2-7, with 9 positions matching TRBD1. Germline CDR1 reads SQVTM; CDR2 reads ANQGSEA. This CDR3 spans 12 amino acids. The ends lost 6 bases at V and 6 bases at J; junction bases unmatched: 6.

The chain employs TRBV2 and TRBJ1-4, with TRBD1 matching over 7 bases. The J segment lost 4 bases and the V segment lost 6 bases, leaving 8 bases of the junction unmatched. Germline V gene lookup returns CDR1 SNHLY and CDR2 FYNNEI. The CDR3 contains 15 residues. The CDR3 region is CASSLLTGYNEKLFF. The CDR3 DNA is TGTGCCAGCAGCCTACTGACAGGGTATAATGAAAAACTGTTTTTT. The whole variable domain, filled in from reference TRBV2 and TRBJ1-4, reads EPEVTQTPSHQVTQMGQEVILRCVPISNHLYFYWYRQILGQKVEFLVSFYNNEISEKSEIFDDQFSVERPDGSNFTLKIRSTKLEDSAMYFCASSLLTGYNEKLFFGSGTQLSVL.

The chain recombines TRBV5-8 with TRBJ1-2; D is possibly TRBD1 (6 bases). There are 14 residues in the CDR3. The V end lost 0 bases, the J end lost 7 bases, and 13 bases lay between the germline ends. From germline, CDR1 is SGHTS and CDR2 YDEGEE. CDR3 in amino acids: CASSLGQASGGYTF. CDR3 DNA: TGTGCCAGCAGCTTGGGACAGGCATCGGGTGGCTACACCTTC.